A selection of T cell receptor beta chains follows, all from one sample in a study of vaccination and CD4 T cells after COVID-19. Their antigens remain unidentified. TCRdb reprocessed the PCR reads via MiXCR and lists one record per CDR3 protein. The sample contains thousands of distinct CDR3 sequences, under 35% of which appear only once. Sequences were obtained from CD4+ T cells from blood, cultured in vitro. The receptors shown here come from a human donor in good health. CDR3s include the opening cysteine and the closing phenylalanine or tryptophan. The D gene is left open where the match is weak. For some rows the clone size is stated as once, few or many, or as a class when expanded; others skip it.

V: TRBV2
D: TRBD2
J: TRBJ2-7
size: -
CDR3: CASSPPSGEQYF
DNA: TGTGCCAGCAGCCCGCCTAGCGGCGAGCAGTACTTC

V: TRBV28
D: -
J: TRBJ1-1
size: -
CDR3: CASSLARETEAFF
DNA: TGTGCCAGCAGTTTAGCGCGGGAAACTGAAGCTTTCTTT

V: TRBV28
D: -
J: TRBJ2-6
size: -
CDR3: CASSFSGANVLTF
DNA: TGTGCCAGCAGTTTCTCTGGGGCCAACGTCCTGACTTTC

V: TRBV6-1
D: TRBD2
J: TRBJ2-7
size: -
CDR3: CASSGLAGSPVDEQYF
DNA: TGTGCCAGCAGTGGGCTAGCGGGATCCCCGGTCGACGAGCAGTACTTC

V: TRBV27
D: TRBD1
J: TRBJ1-1
size: large
CDR3: CASGRWDRANTEAFF
DNA: TGTGCCAGCGGAAGATGGGACAGGGCGAACACTGAAGCTTTCTTT

V: TRBV6-2/TRBV6-3
D: -
J: TRBJ1-2
size: -
CDR3: CASSYAPGSANYGYTF
DNA: TGTGCCAGCAGTTACGCTCCAGGTTCAGCTAACTATGGCTACACCTTC

V: TRBV2
D: -
J: TRBJ2-7
size: -
CDR3: CASTEGGSYEQYF
DNA: TGTGCCAGCACCGAGGGGGGATCCTACGAGCAGTACTTC

V: TRBV10-3
D: TRBD1
J: TRBJ2-1
size: few
CDR3: CAIGGQGVNNEQFF
DNA: TGTGCCATAGGGGGTCAGGGGGTGAATAATGAGCAGTTCTTC

V: TRBV5-4
D: -
J: TRBJ2-3
size: -
CDR3: CASSLGGYGGTDTQYF
DNA: TGTGCCAGCAGCTTGGGCGGTTACGGGGGCACAGATACGCAGTATTTT

V: TRBV25-1
D: -
J: TRBJ1-5
size: -
CDR3: CASSGTTEGNQPQHF
DNA: TGTGCCAGCAGTGGTACGACAGAGGGTAATCAGCCCCAGCATTTT

V: TRBV29-1
D: -
J: TRBJ2-3
size: -
CDR3: CSVEERRRADTQYF
DNA: TGCAGCGTTGAAGAACGAAGGAGGGCAGATACGCAGTATTTT

V: TRBV11-2
D: -
J: TRBJ1-1
size: -
CDR3: CASKRASTEAFF
DNA: TGTGCCAGCAAAAGGGCGTCCACTGAAGCTTTCTTT

V: TRBV20-1
D: TRBD2
J: TRBJ2-1
size: few
CDR3: CSVRWTSGRSYNEQFF
DNA: TGCAGTGTACGATGGACAAGCGGGAGGTCCTACAATGAGCAGTTCTTC

V: TRBV6-2/TRBV6-3
D: -
J: TRBJ2-7
size: few
CDR3: CASSYGGKWSSEQYF
DNA: TGTGCCAGCAGTTACGGGGGGAAATGGAGTAGCGAGCAGTACTTC

V: TRBV6-1
D: -
J: TRBJ1-3
size: few
CDR3: CASSPVTGGAGVGNTIYF
DNA: TGTGCCAGCAGTCCCGTAACCGGGGGGGCAGGGGTCGGAAACACCATATATTTT

V: TRBV11-2
D: TRBD2
J: TRBJ2-3
size: -
CDR3: CASSLDELAGVTDTQYF
DNA: TGTGCCAGCAGCTTAGATGAGCTAGCGGGAGTCACAGATACGCAGTATTTT

V: TRBV12-3/TRBV12-4
D: -
J: TRBJ2-4
size: -
CDR3: CASVVGAAKNIQYF
DNA: TGTGCCAGCGTGGTAGGGGCCGCCAAAAACATTCAGTACTTC

V: TRBV6-1
D: -
J: TRBJ2-2
size: -
CDR3: CATWGAGELFF
DNA: TGTGCCACCTGGGGCGCCGGGGAGCTGTTTTTT

V: TRBV7-9
D: -
J: TRBJ1-5
size: medium-sized
CDR3: CASSPDSSNQPQHF
DNA: TGTGCCAGCAGCCCGGACAGCTCCAATCAGCCCCAGCATTTT

V: TRBV7-2
D: TRBD1
J: TRBJ2-7
size: few
CDR3: CASSFWTGTYEQYF
DNA: TGTGCCAGCAGCTTCTGGACAGGTACCTACGAGCAGTACTTC

V: TRBV20-1
D: TRBD1
J: TRBJ1-3
size: -
CDR3: CSARDRQGQFGNTIYF
DNA: TGCAGTGCTAGAGATAGACAGGGTCAGTTCGGAAACACCATATATTTT

V: TRBV6-2/TRBV6-3
D: -
J: TRBJ1-5
size: few
CDR3: CASSSRLASLVSNQPQHF
DNA: TGTGCCAGCAGTTCCCGCCTTGCCAGCCTTGTTAGCAATCAGCCCCAGCATTTT

V: TRBV5-4
D: TRBD2
J: TRBJ2-3
size: -
CDR3: CASSLGGLAQSTDTQYF
DNA: TGTGCCAGCAGCCTCGGCGGACTAGCTCAATCCACAGATACGCAGTATTTT

V: TRBV15
D: -
J: TRBJ1-5
size: few
CDR3: CATNPGVGIYNQPQHF
DNA: TGTGCCACCAACCCAGGGGTGGGTATTTACAATCAGCCCCAGCATTTT

V: TRBV5-1
D: TRBD2
J: TRBJ2-1
size: -
CDR3: CASSPSGTSDNEQFF
DNA: TGCGCCAGCAGCCCCTCCGGGACTAGCGACAATGAGCAGTTCTTC